The source of this T cell receptor (beta chain) is a study of patients and donors after allogeneic stem cell transplantation. The CDR3 extends over 14 amino acids. V was pared by 4 bases and J by 9 bases, with 16 bases between. Germline V CDR1 and CDR2: KGHDR, SFDVKD. TCRdb re-called the RT-PCR reads with MiXCR, one entry per CDR3 protein. The sample includes roughly 880,000 distinct CDR3 sequences, roughly 18% seen only once; the top ten take 5% to 7.5%. This sequence was found in a human donor who was either an allogeneic HSCT recipient or a stem cell or donor lymphocyte infusion donor (not recorded which). It is not recorded whose cells these are; they may come from a transplant donor. Sample: blood, either unsorted or a sorted T cell fraction (not recorded which). The gene calls are TRBV24-1 and TRBJ2-3, with a possible D match to TRBD2 (6 bases). CDR3 in DNA: TGTGCCACCAGTGACCCGCAGACTAGTAGCACGCAGTATTTT. It encodes CATSDPQTSSTQYF.